This T cell receptor (beta chain) was identified during a study of T-cell memory formation after mild COVID-19. Study findings and constraints: The study detected some responding clones in pre-infection memory, suggesting cross-reactive memory joined. Confirmation was lacking for SARS-CoV-2 specificity of second-wave clones that peaked on day 37. Researchers report contracting CD4+ clones mostly in CM and EM, with CD8+ clones in EMRA.

The sample holds a few counts of this clonotype. The antigen is undetermined. It was 5'RACE with constant-segment primers that produced the TCR alpha and TCR beta cDNA libraries, which carried sample barcodes and UMIs. TCRdb reprocessed the 5' RACE reads via MiXCR and lists one record per CDR3 protein. Of 400,000 to 550,000 distinct CDR3 sequences listed, about 23% were seen once; the top ten hold around 12%. The sample consisted of PBMCs or a T cell subset sorted from them (not recorded which). This receptor was identified in an adult woman who had mild COVID-19 (a few samples of this study predate the infection). Cell type and time point are not known.

The DNA for the CDR3 is TGTGCCAGCAGCTTAGGGACAGGGTGGGCGATACACACTGAAGCTTTCTTT. Residues: CASSLGTGWAIHTEAFF. The gene calls are TRBV7-9 and TRBJ1-1; 8 nucleotides line up with TRBD1. The CDR3 sequence is 17 residues long. Germline assignment: CDR1 SEHNR and CDR2 FQNEAQ (reference sequence). Unmatched junction bases numbered 10, after V lost 1 base and J lost 3 bases.